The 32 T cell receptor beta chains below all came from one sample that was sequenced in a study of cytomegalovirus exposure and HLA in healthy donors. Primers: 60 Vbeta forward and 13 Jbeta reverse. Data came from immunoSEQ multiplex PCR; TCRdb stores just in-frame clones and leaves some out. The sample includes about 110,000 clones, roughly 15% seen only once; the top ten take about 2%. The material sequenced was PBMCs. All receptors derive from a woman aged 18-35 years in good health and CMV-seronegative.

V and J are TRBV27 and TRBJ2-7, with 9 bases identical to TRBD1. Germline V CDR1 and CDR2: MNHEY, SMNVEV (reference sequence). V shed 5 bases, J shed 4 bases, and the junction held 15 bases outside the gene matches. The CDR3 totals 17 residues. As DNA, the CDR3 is TGTGCCAGCAGTCCAAATAACAGGGGGCAGGTGAGTTACGAGCAGTACTTC. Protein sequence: CASSPNNRGQVSYEQYF.

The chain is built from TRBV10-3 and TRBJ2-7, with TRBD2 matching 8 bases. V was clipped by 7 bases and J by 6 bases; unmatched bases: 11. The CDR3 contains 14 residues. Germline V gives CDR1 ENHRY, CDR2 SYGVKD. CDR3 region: CAIKEGLAGCEQYF. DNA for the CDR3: TGTGCCATCAAGGAAGGGCTAGCGGGCTGCGAGCAGTACTTC.

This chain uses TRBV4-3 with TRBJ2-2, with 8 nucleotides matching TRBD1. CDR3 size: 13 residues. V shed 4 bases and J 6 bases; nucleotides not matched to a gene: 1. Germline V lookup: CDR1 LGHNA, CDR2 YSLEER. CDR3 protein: CASSPTGAGELFF. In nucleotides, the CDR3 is TGCGCCAGCAGCCCGACAGGGGCCGGGGAGCTGTTTTTT.

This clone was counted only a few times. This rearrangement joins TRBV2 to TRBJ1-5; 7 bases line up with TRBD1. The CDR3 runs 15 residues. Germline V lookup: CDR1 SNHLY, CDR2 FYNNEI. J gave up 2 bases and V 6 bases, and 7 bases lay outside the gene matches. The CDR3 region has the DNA TGTGCCAGCAGATTACAGGGGAATGGCAATCAGCCCCAGCATTTT. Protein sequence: CASRLQGNGNQPQHF.

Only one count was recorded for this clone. The CDR3 bases are TGTGCCACCAGCAGAGATCGGCCTTGGTTGGGACAGGGGGCGAAGAGCACTGAAGCTTTCTTT. It specifies CATSRDRPWLGQGAKSTEAFF. The rearrangement links TRBV15 to TRBJ1-1; 12 nucleotides line up with TRBD1. V dropped 0 bases and J dropped 4; count of bases not matched to a gene: 18. The CDR3 runs 21 residues. Per the germline V gene, CDR1 is LNHNV and CDR2 is YYDKDF (reference sequence).

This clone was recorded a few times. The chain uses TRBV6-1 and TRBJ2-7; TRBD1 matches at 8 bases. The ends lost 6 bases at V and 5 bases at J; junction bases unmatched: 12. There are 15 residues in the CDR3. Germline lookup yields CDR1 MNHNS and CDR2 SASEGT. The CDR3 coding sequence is TGTGCCAGCAGCGGTCCCGACAGGGGTCTCGACGAGCAGTACTTC. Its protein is CASSGPDRGLDEQYF.

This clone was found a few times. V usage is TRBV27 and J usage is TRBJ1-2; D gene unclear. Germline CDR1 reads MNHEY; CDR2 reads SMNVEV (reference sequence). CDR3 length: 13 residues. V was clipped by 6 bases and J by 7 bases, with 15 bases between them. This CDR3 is CASSLGQYAGYTF. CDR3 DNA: TGTGCCAGCAGCCTGGGCCAGTATGCTGGCTACACCTTC.

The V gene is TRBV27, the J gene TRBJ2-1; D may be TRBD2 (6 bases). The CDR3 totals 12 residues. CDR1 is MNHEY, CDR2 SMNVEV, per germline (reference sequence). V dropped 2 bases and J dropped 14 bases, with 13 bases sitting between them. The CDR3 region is CASSLPPSAEFF. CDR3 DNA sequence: TGTGCCAGCAGTTTACCCCCTAGCGCCGAGTTCTTC.

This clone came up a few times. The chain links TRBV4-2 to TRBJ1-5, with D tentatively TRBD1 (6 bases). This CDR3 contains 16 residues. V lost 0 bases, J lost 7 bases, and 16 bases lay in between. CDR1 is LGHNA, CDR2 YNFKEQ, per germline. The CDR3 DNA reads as TGTGCCAGCAGCCAAGAAAGGGGGTCCCCTCTGCAGCCCCAGCATTTT. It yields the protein CASSQERGSPLQPQHF.

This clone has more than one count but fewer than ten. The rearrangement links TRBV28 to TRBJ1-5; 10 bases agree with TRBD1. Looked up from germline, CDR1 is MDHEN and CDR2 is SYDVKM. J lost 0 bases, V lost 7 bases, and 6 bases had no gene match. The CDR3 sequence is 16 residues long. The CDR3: CASTNGDRGSNQPQHF. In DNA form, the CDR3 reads TGTGCCAGCACCAACGGGGACAGGGGTAGCAATCAGCCCCAGCATTTT.

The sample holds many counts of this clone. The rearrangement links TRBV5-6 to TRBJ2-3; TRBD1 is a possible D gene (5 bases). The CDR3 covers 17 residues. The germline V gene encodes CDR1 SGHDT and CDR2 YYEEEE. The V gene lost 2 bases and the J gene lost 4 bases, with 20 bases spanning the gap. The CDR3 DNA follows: TGTGCCAGCAGCTTCCCGCCTAGGGGCCCGATTGCAGATACGCAGTATTTT. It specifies CASSFPPRGPIADTQYF.

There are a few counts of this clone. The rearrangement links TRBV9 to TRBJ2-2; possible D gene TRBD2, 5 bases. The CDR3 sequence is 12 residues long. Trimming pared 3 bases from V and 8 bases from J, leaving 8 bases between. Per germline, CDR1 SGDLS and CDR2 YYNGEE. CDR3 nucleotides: TGTGCCAGCAGCGGAAGCGGAGGGGAGCTGTTTTTT. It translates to CASSGSGGELFF. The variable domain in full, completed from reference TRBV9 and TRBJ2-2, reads DSGVTQTPKHLITATGQRVTLRCSPRSGDLSVYWYQQSLDQGLQFLIQYYNGEERAKGNILERFSAQQFPDLHSELNLSSLELGDSALYFCASSGSGGELFFGEGSRLTVL.

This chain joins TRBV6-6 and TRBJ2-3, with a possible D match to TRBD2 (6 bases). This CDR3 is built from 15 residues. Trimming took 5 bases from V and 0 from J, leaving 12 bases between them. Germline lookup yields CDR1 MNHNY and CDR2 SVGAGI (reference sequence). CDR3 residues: CASSDRDFSTDTQYF. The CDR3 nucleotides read TGTGCCAGCAGTGACCGGGACTTTAGCACAGATACGCAGTATTTT.

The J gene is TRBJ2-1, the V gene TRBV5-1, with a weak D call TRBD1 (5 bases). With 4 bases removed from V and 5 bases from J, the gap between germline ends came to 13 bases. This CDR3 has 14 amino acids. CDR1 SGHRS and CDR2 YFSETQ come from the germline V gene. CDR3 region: CASSLDRRNNEQFF. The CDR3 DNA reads TGCGCCAGCAGCCTTGACAGAAGAAACAATGAGCAGTTCTTC.

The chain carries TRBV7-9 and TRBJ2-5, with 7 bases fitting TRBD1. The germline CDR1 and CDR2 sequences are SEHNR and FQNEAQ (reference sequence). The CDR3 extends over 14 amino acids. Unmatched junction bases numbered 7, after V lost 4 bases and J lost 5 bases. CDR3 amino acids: CASSSRQGSETQYF. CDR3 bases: TGTGCCAGCAGCTCGCGACAGGGTTCGGAGACCCAGTACTTC.

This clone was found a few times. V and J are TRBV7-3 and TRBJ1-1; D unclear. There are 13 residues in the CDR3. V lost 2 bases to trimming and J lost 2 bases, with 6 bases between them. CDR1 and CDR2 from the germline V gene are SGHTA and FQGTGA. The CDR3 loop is CASSLGRNTEAFF. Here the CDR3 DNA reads TGTGCCAGCAGCTTAGGGAGAAACACTGAAGCTTTCTTT. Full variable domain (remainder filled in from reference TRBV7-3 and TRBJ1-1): GAGVSQTPSNKVTEKGKYVELRCDPISGHTALYWYRQSLGQGPEFLIYFQGTGAADDSGLPNDRFFAVRPEGSVSTLKIQRTERGDSAVYLCASSLGRNTEAFFGQGTRLTVV.

The CDR3 reads CASSFRQGDQPQHF. CDR3 nucleotide sequence: TGTGCCAGCAGTTTTCGACAGGGAGATCAGCCCCAGCATTTT. J is TRBJ1-5 and V is TRBV6-6, with TRBD1 matching over 7 bases. The ends lost 4 bases at V and 5 bases at J; junction bases unmatched: 5. CDR3 length: 14 amino acids. The germline CDR1 and CDR2 sequences are MNHNY and SVGAGI (reference sequence).

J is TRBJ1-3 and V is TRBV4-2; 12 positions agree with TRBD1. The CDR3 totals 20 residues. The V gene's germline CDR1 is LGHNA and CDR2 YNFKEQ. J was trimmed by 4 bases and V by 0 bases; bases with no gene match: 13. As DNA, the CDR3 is TGTGCCAGCAGCCAAGACGCCGGTCCGGGACAGGGGGCTTCCGGAAACACCATATATTTT. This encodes CASSQDAGPGQGASGNTIYF.

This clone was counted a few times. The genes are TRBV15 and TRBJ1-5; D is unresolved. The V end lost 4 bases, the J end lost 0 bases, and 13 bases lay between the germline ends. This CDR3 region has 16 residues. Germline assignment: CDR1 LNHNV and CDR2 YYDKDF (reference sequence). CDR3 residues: CATSIEAKVSNQPQHF. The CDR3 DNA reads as TGTGCCACCAGCATCGAGGCCAAAGTTAGCAATCAGCCCCAGCATTTT.

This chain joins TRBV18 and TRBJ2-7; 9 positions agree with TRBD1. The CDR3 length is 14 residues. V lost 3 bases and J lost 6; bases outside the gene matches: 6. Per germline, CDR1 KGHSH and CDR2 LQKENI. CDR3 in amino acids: CASSPWDRDSEQYF. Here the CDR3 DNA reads TGTGCCAGCTCACCTTGGGACAGGGATAGCGAGCAGTACTTC.

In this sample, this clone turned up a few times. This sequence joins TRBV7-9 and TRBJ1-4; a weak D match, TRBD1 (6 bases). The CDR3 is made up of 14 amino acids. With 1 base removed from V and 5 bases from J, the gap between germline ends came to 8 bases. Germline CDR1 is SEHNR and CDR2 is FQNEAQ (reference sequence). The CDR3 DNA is TGTGCCAGCAGCTTAGGGACAGCAAATGAAAAACTGTTTTTT. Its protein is CASSLGTANEKLFF.

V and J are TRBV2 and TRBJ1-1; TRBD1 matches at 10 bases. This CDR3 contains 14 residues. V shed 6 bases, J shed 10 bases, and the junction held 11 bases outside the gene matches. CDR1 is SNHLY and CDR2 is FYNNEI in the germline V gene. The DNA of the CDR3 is TGTGCCAGCAGGGCCTCCGGGACAGGGGCCGGAGCTTTCTTT. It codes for CASRASGTGAGAFF.

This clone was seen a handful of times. As DNA, the CDR3 is TGTGCCAGCAGCGATCAGGGCCACCAGCTTACCGGGGAGCTGTTTTTT. Residues: CASSDQGHQLTGELFF. J is TRBJ2-2 and V is TRBV7-2, with a possible D match to TRBD1 (5 bases). V lost 5 bases and J lost 5, with 18 bases in between. The CDR3 runs to 16 residues. Germline CDR1 reads SGHTA; CDR2 reads FQGNSA.

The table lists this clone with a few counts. CDR3 sequence reads: CASSRRESSYNEQFF. CDR3 nucleotide sequence: TGTGCCAGCAGCCGTAGGGAGAGCTCCTACAATGAGCAGTTCTTC. The gene calls are TRBV5-6 and TRBJ2-1; possible D gene TRBD2, 5 bases. The V gene's germline CDR1 is SGHDT and CDR2 YYEEEE. V was clipped by 4 bases and J by 0 bases, with 11 bases between them. This CDR3 spans 15 amino acids.

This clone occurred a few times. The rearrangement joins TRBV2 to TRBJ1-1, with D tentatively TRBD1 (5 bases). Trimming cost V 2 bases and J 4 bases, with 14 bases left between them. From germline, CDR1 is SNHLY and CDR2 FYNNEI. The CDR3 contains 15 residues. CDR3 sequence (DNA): TGTGCCAGCAGTGAATATGGGGCAGGACCCACTGAAGCTTTCTTT. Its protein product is CASSEYGAGPTEAFF. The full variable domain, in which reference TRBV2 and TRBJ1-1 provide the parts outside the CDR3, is EPEVTQTPSHQVTQMGQEVILRCVPISNHLYFYWYRQILGQKVEFLVSFYNNEISEKSEIFDDQFSVERPDGSNFTLKIRSTKLEDSAMYFCASSEYGAGPTEAFFGQGTRLTVV.

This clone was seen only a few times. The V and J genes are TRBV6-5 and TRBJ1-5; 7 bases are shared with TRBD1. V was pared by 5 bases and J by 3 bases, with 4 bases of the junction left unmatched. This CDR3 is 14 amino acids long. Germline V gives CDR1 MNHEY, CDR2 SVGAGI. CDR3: CASSATGHNQPQHF. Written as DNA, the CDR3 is TGTGCCAGCAGTGCGACAGGGCACAATCAGCCCCAGCATTTT.

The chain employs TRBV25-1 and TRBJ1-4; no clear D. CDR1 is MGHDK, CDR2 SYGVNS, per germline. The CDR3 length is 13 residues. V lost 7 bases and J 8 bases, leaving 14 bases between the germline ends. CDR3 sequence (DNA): TGTGCCAGCAATCCCGGGGTAGGGGAAAAACTGTTTTTT. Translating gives CASNPGVGEKLFF.

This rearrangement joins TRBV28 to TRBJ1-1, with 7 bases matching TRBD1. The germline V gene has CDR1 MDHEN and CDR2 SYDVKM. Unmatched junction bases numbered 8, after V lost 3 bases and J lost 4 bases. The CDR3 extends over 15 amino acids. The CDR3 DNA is TGTGCCAGCAGTTTCGCCTCGGGACAGCCCACTGAAGCTTTCTTT. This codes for CASSFASGQPTEAFF. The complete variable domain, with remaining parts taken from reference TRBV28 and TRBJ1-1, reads DVKVTQSSRYLVKRTGEKVFLECVQDMDHENMFWYRQDPGLGLRLIYFSYDVKMKEKGDIPEGYSVSREKKERFSLILESASTNQTSMYLCASSFASGQPTEAFFGQGTRLTVV.

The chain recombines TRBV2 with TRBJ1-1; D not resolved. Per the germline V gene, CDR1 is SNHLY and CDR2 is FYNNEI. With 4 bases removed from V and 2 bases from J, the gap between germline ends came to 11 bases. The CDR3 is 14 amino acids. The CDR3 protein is CASSVQTLNTEAFF. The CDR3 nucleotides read TGTGCCAGCAGTGTACAGACCCTTAACACTGAAGCTTTCTTT.

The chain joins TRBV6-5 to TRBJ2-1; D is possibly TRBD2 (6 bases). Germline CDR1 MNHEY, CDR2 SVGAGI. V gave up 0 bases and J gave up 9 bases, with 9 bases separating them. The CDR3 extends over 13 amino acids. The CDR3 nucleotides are TGTGCCAGCAGTTACTCTCGGGGGACTGAGCAGTTCTTC. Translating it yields CASSYSRGTEQFF.

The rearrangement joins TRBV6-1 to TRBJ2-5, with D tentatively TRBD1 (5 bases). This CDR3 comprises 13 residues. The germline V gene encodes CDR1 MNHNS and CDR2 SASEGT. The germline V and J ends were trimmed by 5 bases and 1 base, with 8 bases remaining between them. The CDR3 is CASSSTVQETQYF. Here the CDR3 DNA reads TGTGCCAGCAGTTCGACAGTCCAAGAGACCCAGTACTTC.

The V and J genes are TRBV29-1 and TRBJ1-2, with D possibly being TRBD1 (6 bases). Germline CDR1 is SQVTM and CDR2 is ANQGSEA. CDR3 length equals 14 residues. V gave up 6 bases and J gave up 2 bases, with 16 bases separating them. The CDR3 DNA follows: TGCAGCGTGACAATACCAACAGGGAACTATGGCTACACCTTC. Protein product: CSVTIPTGNYGYTF. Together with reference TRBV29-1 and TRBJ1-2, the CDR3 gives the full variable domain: SAVISQKPSRDICQRGTSLTIQCQVDSQVTMMFWYRQQPGQSLTLIATANQGSEATYESGFVIDKFPISRPNLTFSTLTVSNMSPEDSSIYLCSVTIPTGNYGYTFGSGTRLTVV.